One sample yielded the 8 T cell receptor beta chains listed below, sequenced in a study of T cells after yellow fever vaccination. TCRdb fed the 5' RACE reads into MiXCR, producing one record per CDR3 protein. This table holds some 160,000 distinct CDR3 sequences, around 9.3% found once. The specimen comprised CD8+ T cells sorted from PBMCs, sampled 45 days after the yellow fever booster vaccination. These receptors came from a young man who received the YFV17D yellow fever vaccine.

V usage is TRBV5-1 and J usage is TRBJ1-5; tentatively, D is TRBD1 (5 bases). The CDR3 totals 15 residues. V dropped 6 bases and J dropped 1 base, with 14 bases sitting between them. Germline V gives CDR1 SGHRS, CDR2 YFSETQ. The CDR3 protein is CASTLAPGSNQPQHF. The CDR3 DNA reads as TGCGCCAGCACCCTGGCGCCAGGGAGCAATCAGCCCCAGCATTTT.

This clonotype was recorded many times. This chain joins TRBV5-1 and TRBJ2-3, with no clear D. Trimming left V 4 bases short and J 0 bases short, with 6 bases between. Germline CDR1 and CDR2: SGHRS and YFSETQ. This CDR3 comprises 13 residues. The CDR3 region has the DNA TGCGCCAGCAGCAGGGCAAGCACAGATACGCAGTATTTT. Its translation is CASSRASTDTQYF.

The chain joins TRBV6-2 or TRBV6-3 to TRBJ1-2; D remains unclear. The CDR3 spans 15 residues. Trimming took off 4 bases at V and 0 bases at J, with 12 bases between the two ends. The germline CDR1 and CDR2 sequences are MNHEY and SVGEGT. CDR3: CASSFQTRANYGYTF. CDR3 coding DNA: TGTGCCAGCAGTTTCCAGACGCGAGCTAACTATGGCTACACCTTC.

The chain recombines TRBV5-4 with TRBJ1-1; possible D gene TRBD1, 5 bases. Germline V gene lookup returns CDR1 SGHNT and CDR2 YYREEE (reference sequence). V lost 0 bases and J lost 0, with 9 bases in between. The CDR3 consists of 15 residues. The CDR3 reads CASSLEPGMNTEAFF. CDR3 in DNA: TGTGCCAGCAGCTTGGAGCCAGGGATGAACACTGAAGCTTTCTTT.

The rearrangement joins TRBV19 to TRBJ2-5; 10 bases are a match to TRBD2. CDR1 LNHDA and CDR2 SQIVND come from the germline V gene (reference sequence). The CDR3 has 15 residues. Trimming removed 5 bases from V and 5 bases from J; junction bases left unmatched: 8. The CDR3 protein is CASSRTSGDYETQYF. CDR3 bases: TGTGCCAGTAGTCGTACTAGCGGGGACTACGAGACCCAGTACTTC.

This clonotype was found many times. The CDR3 region has the DNA TGTGCCAGCAGCCCCTCGGGGACCGGGGAGCTGTTTTTT. As protein: CASSPSGTGELFF. This rearrangement joins TRBV9 to TRBJ2-2; D perhaps matches TRBD2 (5 bases). This CDR3 spans 13 amino acids. V lost 4 bases to trimming and J lost 5 bases, with 9 bases between them. Germline-derived CDR1 and CDR2 are SGDLS and YYNGEE.

The V and J genes are TRBV7-9 and TRBJ2-7; a possible D gene is TRBD1 (6 bases). The CDR3 length is 15 residues. V lost 5 bases and J 2 bases, leaving 16 bases between the germline ends. Germline CDR1 is SEHNR and CDR2 is FQNEAQ (reference sequence). In nucleotides, the CDR3 is TGTGCCAGCAGCGGTCGACAGGAGCTCACCTACGAGCAGTACTTC. It specifies CASSGRQELTYEQYF.

The V gene is TRBV20-1, the J gene TRBJ2-1; 10 bases match TRBD1. CDR3 length equals 15 residues. The V gene end was trimmed by 4 bases and the J gene end by 7 bases; junction bases not matched to a gene: 10. CDR1 and CDR2 from the germline V gene are DFQATT and SNEGSKA (reference sequence). The DNA for the CDR3 is TGCAGTGCTATAGTCCCGGGACAGGGGACAAATGAGCAGTTCTTC. Translation gives CSAIVPGQGTNEQFF.